This T cell receptor (beta chain) was captured in a study of T cell responses to AZD1222 COVID-19 vaccine. General study findings and limits: Vaccine-associated CD4 TCRs spanned spike, dominant at 160-218 and 743-854. The sample set comprised mostly white British donors with more females, and clonal diversity was possibly underestimated.

Here immunoSEQ multiplex PCR was the method, and the copy in TCRdb shows in-frame clones only, minus some. The sample has 120,000 or so clones, over 75% seen once. Of note for this clone: Its antigen is still unknown.

Source: peripheral blood, taken on day 0 of AZD1222 vaccination. This sequence was found in an adult in good health.

The CDR3 nucleotides read TGTGCCAGCAGCTTGCGGGCAACAGGGCACCTTGTCGGCTACACCTTC. Amino acids: CASSLRATGHLVGYTF. The V and J genes are TRBV5-4 and TRBJ1-2; D is perhaps TRBD1 (6 bases). Germline CDR1 SGHNT, CDR2 YYREEE (reference sequence). V dropped 1 base and J dropped 8 bases, with 21 bases sitting between them. The CDR3 spans 16 residues.